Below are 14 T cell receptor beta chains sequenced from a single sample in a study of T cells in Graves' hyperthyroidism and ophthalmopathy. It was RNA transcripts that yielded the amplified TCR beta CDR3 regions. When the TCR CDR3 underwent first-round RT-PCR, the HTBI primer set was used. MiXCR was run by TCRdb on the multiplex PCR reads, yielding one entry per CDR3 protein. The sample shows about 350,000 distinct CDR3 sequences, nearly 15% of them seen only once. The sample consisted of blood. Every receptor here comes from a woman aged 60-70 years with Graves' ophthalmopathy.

In nucleotides, the CDR3 is TGCGCCAGCAGCAGGACCCGAGGGCGCACAGATACGCAGTATTTT. Its translation: CASSRTRGRTDTQYF. The V and J genes are TRBV5-1 and TRBJ2-3; perhaps TRBD2 as D (5 bases). This CDR3 spans 15 amino acids. Germline V lookup: CDR1 SGHRS, CDR2 YFSETQ. Trimming pared 4 bases from V and 1 base from J, leaving 13 bases between.

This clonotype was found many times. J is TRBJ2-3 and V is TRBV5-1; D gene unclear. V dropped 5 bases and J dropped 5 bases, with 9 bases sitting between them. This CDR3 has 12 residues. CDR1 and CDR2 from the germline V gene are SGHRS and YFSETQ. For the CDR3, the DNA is TGCGCCAGCAGTCAACCCGGAGATACGCAGTATTTT. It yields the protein CASSQPGDTQYF.

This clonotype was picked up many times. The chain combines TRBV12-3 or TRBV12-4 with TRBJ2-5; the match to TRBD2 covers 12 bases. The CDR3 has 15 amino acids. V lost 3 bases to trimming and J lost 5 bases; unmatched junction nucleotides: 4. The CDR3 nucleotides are TGTGCCAGCAGTTTGGGGCTAGCGGGAGGGGAGACCCAGTACTTC. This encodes CASSLGLAGGETQYF.

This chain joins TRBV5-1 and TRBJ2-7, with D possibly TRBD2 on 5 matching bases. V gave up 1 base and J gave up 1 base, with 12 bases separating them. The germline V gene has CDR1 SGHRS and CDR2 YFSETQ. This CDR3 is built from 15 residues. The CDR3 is CASSLSSGLSYEQYF. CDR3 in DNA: TGCGCCAGCAGCTTGTCAAGCGGCCTTTCCTACGAGCAGTACTTC. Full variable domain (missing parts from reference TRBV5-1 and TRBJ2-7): KAGVTQTPRYLIKTRGQQVTLSCSPISGHRSVSWYQQTPGQGLQFLFEYFSETQRNKGNFPGRFSGRQFSNSRSEMNVSTLELGDSALYLCASSLSSGLSYEQYFGPGTRLTVT.

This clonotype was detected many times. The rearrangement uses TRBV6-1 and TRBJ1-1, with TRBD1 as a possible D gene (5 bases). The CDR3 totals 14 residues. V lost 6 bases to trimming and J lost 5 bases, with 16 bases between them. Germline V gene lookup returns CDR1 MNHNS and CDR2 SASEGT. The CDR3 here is CASRASGSRTEAFF. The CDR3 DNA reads TGTGCCAGCAGGGCCTCAGGGAGTAGGACTGAAGCTTTCTTT.

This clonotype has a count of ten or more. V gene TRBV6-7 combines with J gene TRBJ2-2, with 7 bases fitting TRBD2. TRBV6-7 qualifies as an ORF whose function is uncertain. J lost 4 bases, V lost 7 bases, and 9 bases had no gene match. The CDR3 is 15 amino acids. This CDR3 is CASTRAGGTTGELFF. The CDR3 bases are TGTGCCAGCACCCGGGCCGGGGGGACCACCGGGGAGCTGTTTTTT.

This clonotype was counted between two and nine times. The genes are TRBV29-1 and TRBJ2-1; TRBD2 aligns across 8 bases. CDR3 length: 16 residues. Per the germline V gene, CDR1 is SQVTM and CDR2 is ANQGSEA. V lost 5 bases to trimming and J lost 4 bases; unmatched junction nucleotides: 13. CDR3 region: CSVLRLTSGPYNEQFF. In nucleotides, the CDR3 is TGCAGCGTTCTCCGACTAACTAGCGGCCCTTACAATGAGCAGTTCTTC.

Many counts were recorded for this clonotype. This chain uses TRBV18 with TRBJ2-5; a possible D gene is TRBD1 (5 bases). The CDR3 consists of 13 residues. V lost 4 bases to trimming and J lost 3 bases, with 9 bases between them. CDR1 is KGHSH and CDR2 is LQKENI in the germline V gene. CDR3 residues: CASSHLTEETQYF. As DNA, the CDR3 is TGTGCCAGCTCACACCTGACAGAAGAGACCCAGTACTTC.

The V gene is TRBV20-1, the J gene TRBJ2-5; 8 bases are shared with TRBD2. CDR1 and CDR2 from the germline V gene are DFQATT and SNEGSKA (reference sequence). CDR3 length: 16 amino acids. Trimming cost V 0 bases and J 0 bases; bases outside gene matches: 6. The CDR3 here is CSARDPAGVYQETQYF. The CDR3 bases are TGCAGTGCTAGAGATCCAGCGGGGGTGTACCAAGAGACCCAGTACTTC.

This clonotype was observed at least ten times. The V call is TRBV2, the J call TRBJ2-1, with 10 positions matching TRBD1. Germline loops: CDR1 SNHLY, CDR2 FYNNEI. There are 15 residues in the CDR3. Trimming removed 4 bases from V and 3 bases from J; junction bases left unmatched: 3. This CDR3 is CASSVGDRGYNEQFF. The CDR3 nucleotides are TGTGCCAGCAGTGTCGGGGACAGGGGCTACAATGAGCAGTTCTTC.

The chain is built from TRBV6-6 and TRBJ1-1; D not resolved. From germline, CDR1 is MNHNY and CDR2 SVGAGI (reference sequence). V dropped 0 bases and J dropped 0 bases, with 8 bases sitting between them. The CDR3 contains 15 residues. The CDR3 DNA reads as TGTGCCAGCAGTTACTCAAGCAGAATGAACACTGAAGCTTTCTTT. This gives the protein CASSYSSRMNTEAFF.

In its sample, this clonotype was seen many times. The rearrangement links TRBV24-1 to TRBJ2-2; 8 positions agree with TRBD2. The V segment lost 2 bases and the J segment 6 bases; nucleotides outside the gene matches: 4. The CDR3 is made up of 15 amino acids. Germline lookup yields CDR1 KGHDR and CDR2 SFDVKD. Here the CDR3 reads CATSDYGRGAGELFF. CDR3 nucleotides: TGTGCCACCAGTGATTACGGGAGGGGAGCCGGGGAGCTGTTTTTT.

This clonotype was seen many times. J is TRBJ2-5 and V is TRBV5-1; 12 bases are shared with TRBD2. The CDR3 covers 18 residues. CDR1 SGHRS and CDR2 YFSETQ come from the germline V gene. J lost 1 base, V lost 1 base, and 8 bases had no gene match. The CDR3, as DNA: TGCGCCAGCAGCTTGTCTCCTCTAGCGGGAGGGGCCCAAGAGACCCAGTACTTC. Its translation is CASSLSPLAGGAQETQYF.

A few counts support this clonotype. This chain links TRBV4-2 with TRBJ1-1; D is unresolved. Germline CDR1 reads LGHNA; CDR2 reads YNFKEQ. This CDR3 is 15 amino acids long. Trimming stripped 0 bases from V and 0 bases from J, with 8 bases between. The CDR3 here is CASSQETFLNTEAFF. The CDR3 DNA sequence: TGTGCCAGCAGCCAAGAGACCTTTCTGAACACTGAAGCTTTCTTT.